This paragraph covers one T cell receptor (beta chain) sequence. Antigen unknown. Via 5' RACE with UMI labels, TRB cDNA libraries were prepared. TCRdb re-called the 5' RACE reads, yielding one record per CDR3 amino acid sequence without DNA. Its listing shows about 45,000 distinct CDR3 sequences. Germline assignment: CDR1 LGHNA and CDR2 YNFKEQ. This CDR3 has 12 amino acids. This sample stems from a study of CXCR3-negative and CXCR3-positive naive CD8 T cells. General study points: With respect to TRBV-TRBJ usage, naive CXCR3-negative and CXCR3-positive cells were similar; memory differed.

In triplicate, each CD8+ T cell subset was sorted at a few hundred thousand cells per replicate. This clonotype originated in a human donor in good health. Some clones in this sample may be carry-over from other donors' samples. This sequence joins TRBV4-2 and TRBJ2-5. Sequenced material: naive CXCR3- CD8+ T cells from blood. Subset noted: CD45RO-CCR7+CD27+CD95- naive CD8+ T cells lacking CXCR3 (TNR3-). CDR3 residues: CASSQTGDTQYF.